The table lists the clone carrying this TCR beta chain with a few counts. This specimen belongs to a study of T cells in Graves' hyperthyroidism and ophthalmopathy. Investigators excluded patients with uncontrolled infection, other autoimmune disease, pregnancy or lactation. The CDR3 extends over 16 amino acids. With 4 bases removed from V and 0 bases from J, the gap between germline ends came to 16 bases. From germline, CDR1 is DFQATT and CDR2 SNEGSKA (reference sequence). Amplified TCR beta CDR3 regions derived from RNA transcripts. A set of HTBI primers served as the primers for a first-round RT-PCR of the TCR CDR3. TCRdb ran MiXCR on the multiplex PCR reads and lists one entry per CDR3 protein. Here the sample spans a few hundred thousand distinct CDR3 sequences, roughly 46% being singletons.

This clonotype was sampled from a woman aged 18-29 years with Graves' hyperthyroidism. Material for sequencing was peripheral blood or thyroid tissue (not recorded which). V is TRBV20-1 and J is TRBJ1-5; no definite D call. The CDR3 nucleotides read TGCAGTGCTACGGCCCCGCAAATTTATAGCAATCAGCCCCAGCATTTT. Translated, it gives CSATAPQIYSNQPQHF.